The 20 T cell receptor beta chains reported below all come from one sample, sequenced in a study of identical twins. TCRdb reanalysed the 5' RACE reads using MiXCR and keeps one entry per CDR3 protein. This table has some 660,000 distinct CDR3 sequences, 8% to 9% appearing once. In addition, the sample was reused for a study of yellow fever vaccine responses in identical twins.

The specimen was PBMCs. The source is a woman aged 18-35 years in good health.

This clonotype was counted between two and nine times. DNA for the CDR3: TGTGCCAGCAGCCAAGATGTCCAGGCCGGGAGCTCCTATAATTCACCCCTCCACTTT. This gives the protein CASSQDVQAGSSYNSPLHF. The chain carries TRBV3-1 and TRBJ1-6; no definite D call. The CDR3 covers 19 residues. V lost 0 bases to trimming and J lost 0 bases, with 15 bases between them. Per germline, CDR1 LGHDT and CDR2 YNNKEL (reference sequence).

This chain joins TRBV6-5 and TRBJ2-7; either TRBD1 or TRBD2 may supply D (5 bases each). This CDR3 region has 12 residues. The V and J ends lost 6 bases and 11 bases respectively, with 17 bases between them. Germline assignment: CDR1 MNHEY and CDR2 SVGAGI. The CDR3 region has the DNA TGTGCCAGCAGGGGGGACGGTGGAATTGAGTACTTC. It encodes CASRGDGGIEYF.

J is TRBJ1-5 and V is TRBV16; weak D call: TRBD1 (5 bases). The length of the CDR3 is 13 residues. Per germline, CDR1 KGHSY and CDR2 FQNENV. V lost 6 bases to trimming and J lost 5 bases, with 11 bases between them. The CDR3: CASSPTRDQPQHF. DNA of the CDR3: TGTGCCAGCAGTCCGACCAGGGATCAGCCCCAGCATTTT.

This clonotype has ten or more counts. The rearrangement links TRBV5-6 to TRBJ2-4; a possible D gene is TRBD2 (5 bases). V gave up 4 bases and J gave up 9 bases, with 17 bases separating them. The germline CDR1 and CDR2 sequences are SGHDT and YYEEEE. This CDR3 is 14 amino acids long. Written as DNA, the CDR3 is TGTGCCAGCAGCCTTCTATCTCGGGAAAGCATTCAGTACTTC. Protein product: CASSLLSRESIQYF.

This clonotype was counted ten times or more. V and J are TRBV6-2 or TRBV6-3 and TRBJ2-1; no reliable D call. This CDR3 spans 13 amino acids. Germline V gives CDR1 MNHEY, CDR2 SVGEGT. The V gene lost 0 bases and the J gene lost 5 bases, with 5 bases spanning the gap. CDR3 in DNA: TGTGCCAGCAGTTACTCCTTCAACAATGAGCAGTTCTTC. It yields the protein CASSYSFNNEQFF.

The V and J genes are TRBV7-9 and TRBJ2-5; 7 positions agree with TRBD1. Germline values: CDR1 SEHNR, CDR2 FQNEAQ (reference sequence). This CDR3 has 15 residues. The V segment lost 2 bases and the J segment 4 bases; nucleotides outside the gene matches: 7. The CDR3 here is CASSLWTGLSETQYF. In DNA form, the CDR3 reads TGTGCCAGCAGCTTATGGACAGGACTCTCAGAGACCCAGTACTTC. Full variable domain (outside the CDR3, taken from reference TRBV7-9 and TRBJ2-5): DTGVSQNPRHKITKRGQNVTFRCDPISEHNRLYWYRQTLGQGPEFLTYFQNEAQLEKSRLLSDRFSAERPKGSFSTLEIQRTEQGDSAMYLCASSLWTGLSETQYFGPGTRLLVL.

This clonotype was observed many times. This chain joins TRBV12-3 or TRBV12-4 and TRBJ2-3; 9 positions agree with TRBD2. Trimming at V came to 6 bases and at J to 0 bases, leaving 4 bases not matched to a gene. This CDR3 is built from 15 residues. Here the CDR3 DNA reads TGTGCCAGCAGCAAAACTAGCGGGAGCACAGATACGCAGTATTTT. This translates into CASSKTSGSTDTQYF.

This clonotype appeared many times. The rearrangement links TRBV12-3 or TRBV12-4 to TRBJ2-7; no reliable D call. The CDR3 spans 14 residues. Trimming took off 3 bases at V and 3 bases at J, with 12 bases between the two ends. Written as DNA, the CDR3 is TGTGCCAGCAGTTTGGCATCTTACGGCTACGAGCAGTACTTC. As protein: CASSLASYGYEQYF.

This chain uses TRBV24-1 with TRBJ2-7; D may be TRBD2 (5 bases). CDR3 size: 17 residues. Germline V lookup: CDR1 KGHDR, CDR2 SFDVKD. V lost 3 bases, J lost 7 bases, and 24 bases lay in between. The CDR3 loop is CATSDPTAERAPGEQYF. CDR3 DNA: TGTGCCACCAGTGATCCGACTGCGGAGAGGGCTCCGGGGGAGCAGTACTTC.

There are a few counts of this clonotype. The J gene is TRBJ2-1, the V gene TRBV7-9; 8 bases line up with TRBD2. Trimming took 5 bases from V and 7 from J; bases not matched to a gene: 10. The CDR3 extends over 15 amino acids. In germline, CDR1 is SEHNR, CDR2 FQNEAQ (reference sequence). In nucleotides, the CDR3 is TGTGCCAGCAGCCCAACCATGGTAGCGGGGAATGAGCAGTTCTTC. This encodes CASSPTMVAGNEQFF.

There are a few counts of this clonotype. The chain links TRBV12-3 or TRBV12-4 to TRBJ1-2, with D unclear. The CDR3 length is 14 residues. V lost 7 bases, J lost 8 bases, and 20 bases lay in between. Here the CDR3 reads CASTFPGTAPGYTF. CDR3 nucleotide sequence: TGTGCCAGCACCTTCCCGGGCACCGCTCCGGGCTACACCTTC.

The chain has TRBV10-3 and TRBJ2-2; tentative D call: TRBD1 (6 bases). Germline-derived CDR1 and CDR2 are ENHRY and SYGVKD. The CDR3 totals 15 residues. Deletions cut 6 bases from V and 1 base from J, with 12 bases between. The CDR3 DNA follows: TGTGCCATCAGGCACCGGGACAAGAACACCGGGGAGCTGTTTTTT. It encodes CAIRHRDKNTGELFF.

In this sample, this clonotype turned up a few times. This rearrangement joins TRBV3-1 to TRBJ2-5; D call uncertain. The germline CDR1 and CDR2 sequences are LGHDT and YNNKEL (reference sequence). The V and J ends lost 0 bases and 3 bases respectively, with 11 bases between them. This CDR3 region has 15 residues. In nucleotides, the CDR3 is TGTGCCAGCAGCCAAGATTGGTACAGTGAAGAGACCCAGTACTTC. Amino acids: CASSQDWYSEETQYF.

This clonotype was detected ten times or more. The gene calls are TRBV5-1 and TRBJ2-5; no reliable D call. V was pared by 0 bases and J by 2 bases, with 5 bases between. There are 13 residues in the CDR3. Per the germline V gene, CDR1 is SGHRS and CDR2 is YFSETQ. The CDR3 spells CASSLGGQETQYF. CDR3 DNA sequence: TGCGCCAGCAGCTTGGGGGGACAAGAGACCCAGTACTTC. The variable domain in full, completed from reference TRBV5-1 and TRBJ2-5, reads KAGVTQTPRYLIKTRGQQVTLSCSPISGHRSVSWYQQTPGQGLQFLFEYFSETQRNKGNFPGRFSGRQFSNSRSEMNVSTLELGDSALYLCASSLGGQETQYFGPGTRLLVL.

This clonotype was seen a few times. V gene TRBV12-5 combines with J gene TRBJ2-5; 7 bases are shared with TRBD1. The ends lost 7 bases at V and 5 bases at J; junction bases unmatched: 7. CDR1 is LGHNT and CDR2 is FRNRAP in the germline V gene. The CDR3 loop spans 13 amino acids. The CDR3 DNA is TGTGCTAGTGCGAGGACAGGTGGGGAGACCCAGTACTTC. It encodes CASARTGGETQYF.

This chain links TRBV6-1 with TRBJ2-7, with 7 bases that match TRBD1. This CDR3 spans 14 amino acids. The J segment lost 0 bases and the V segment lost 6 bases, leaving 5 bases of the junction unmatched. The V gene's germline CDR1 is MNHNS and CDR2 SASEGT. CDR3 DNA: TGTGCCAGCAGAATGACAGGGAGCTCCTACGAGCAGTACTTC. Encoded protein: CASRMTGSSYEQYF.

The chain employs TRBV6-1 and TRBJ2-7; TRBD1 might be the D (6 bases). Trimming shortened V by 6 bases and J by 4 bases, and 13 bases separated the two germline ends. CDR3 size: 13 residues. Germline CDR1 MNHNS, CDR2 SASEGT. CDR3 DNA sequence: TGTGCCAGCAGGCCGGGACACCGATACGAGCAGTACTTC. Its protein is CASRPGHRYEQYF.

The chain employs TRBV27 and TRBJ2-3, with 9 bases aligning to TRBD2. The CDR3 totals 15 residues. Losses at the gene ends were 6 bases for V and 2 bases for J; bases not matched to a gene: 6. Looked up from germline, CDR1 is MNHEY and CDR2 is SMNVEV (reference sequence). CDR3 sequence reads: CASSRRLADTDTQYF. CDR3 in DNA: TGTGCCAGCAGCAGGAGACTAGCGGACACAGATACGCAGTATTTT.

Only a few counts were recorded for this clonotype. This chain connects TRBV5-6 to TRBJ1-1; 9 bases fit TRBD1. The CDR3 contains 14 residues. Germline-derived CDR1 and CDR2 are SGHDT and YYEEEE. The ends lost 4 bases at V and 7 bases at J; junction bases unmatched: 8. CDR3 amino acids: CASSGTGGFGEAFF. The CDR3 DNA reads as TGTGCCAGCAGCGGTACAGGGGGCTTTGGTGAAGCTTTCTTT. The complete variable domain, with remaining parts taken from reference TRBV5-6 and TRBJ1-1, reads DAGVTQSPTHLIKTRGQQVTLRCSPKSGHDTVSWYQQALGQGPQFIFQYYEEEERQRGNFPDRFSGHQFPNYSSELNVNALLLGDSALYLCASSGTGGFGEAFFGQGTRLTVV.

This clonotype was seen a handful of times. This chain joins TRBV6-5 and TRBJ2-5, with D hard to call. V lost 8 bases and J 5 bases, leaving 9 bases between the germline ends. The CDR3 is 11 residues long. CDR1 MNHEY and CDR2 SVGAGI come from the germline V gene. The CDR3 nucleotides read TGTGCCAGCCAACAGCTGGAGACCCAGTACTTC. Its protein is CASQQLETQYF.